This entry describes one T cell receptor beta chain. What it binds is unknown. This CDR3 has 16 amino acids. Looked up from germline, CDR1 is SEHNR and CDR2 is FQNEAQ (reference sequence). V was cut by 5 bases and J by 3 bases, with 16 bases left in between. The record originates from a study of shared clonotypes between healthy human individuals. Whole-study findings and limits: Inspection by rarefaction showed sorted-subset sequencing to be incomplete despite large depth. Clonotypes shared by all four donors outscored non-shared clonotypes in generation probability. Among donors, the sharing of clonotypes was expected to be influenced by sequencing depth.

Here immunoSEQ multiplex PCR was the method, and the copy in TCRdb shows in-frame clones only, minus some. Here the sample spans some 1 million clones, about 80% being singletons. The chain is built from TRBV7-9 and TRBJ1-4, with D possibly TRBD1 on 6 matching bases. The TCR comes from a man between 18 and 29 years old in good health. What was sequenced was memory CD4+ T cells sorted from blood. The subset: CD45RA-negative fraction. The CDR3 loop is CASSPGAVGSNEKLFF. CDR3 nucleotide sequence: TGTGCCAGCAGCCCGGGGGCCGTAGGGTCTAATGAAAAACTGTTTTTT.